The 8 T cell receptor beta chains presented below share a single source sample, sequenced in a study of T cell changes during pregnancy in multiple sclerosis. Assay: immunoSEQ multiplex PCR; the TCRdb copy retains only in-frame clones and omits some. Among roughly 50,000 clones, around 87% were seen once, and the ten largest hold roughly 8.5%. This sample comprised CD8+ T cells from peripheral blood mononuclear cells, obtained in the second trimester of pregnancy. Receptor source: a female donor with multiple sclerosis, enrolled in a pregnancy study.

This rearrangement joins TRBV6-5 to TRBJ2-3; TRBD2 aligns across 7 bases. CDR3 length equals 15 residues. Germline CDR1 MNHEY, CDR2 SVGAGI. V lost 3 bases, J lost 1 base, and 4 bases stayed unmatched. CDR3 in amino acids: CASSYAGDGTDTQYF. The CDR3 bases are TGTGCCAGCAGTTATGCGGGGGACGGCACAGATACGCAGTATTTT.

The J gene is TRBJ1-4, the V gene TRBV6-5, with D hard to call. The CDR3 runs 13 residues. Trimming removed 0 bases at V and 7 bases at J, with 6 bases between. Germline loops: CDR1 MNHEY, CDR2 SVGAGI. Here the CDR3 DNA reads TGTGCCAGCAGTTACTCTTTGCGTGAAAAACTGTTTTTT. Its protein product is CASSYSLREKLFF.

The chain joins TRBV12-5 to TRBJ2-1, with TRBD2 as a possible D gene (6 bases). The CDR3 loop spans 14 amino acids. Trimming pared 1 base from V and 7 bases from J, leaving 11 bases between. The V gene's germline CDR1 is LGHNT and CDR2 FRNRAP. CDR3 protein: CASGLGGLPNEQFF. The DNA of the CDR3 is TGTGCTAGTGGTTTGGGGGGACTGCCAAATGAGCAGTTCTTC.

The chain recombines TRBV19 with TRBJ1-2, with TRBD1 matching 9 bases. The CDR3 sequence is 14 residues long. With 4 bases clipped from V and 8 bases from J, the junction kept 8 bases outside the gene matches. Germline CDR1 LNHDA, CDR2 SQIVND (reference sequence). CDR3 sequence: CASSTTGGAWGYTF. For the CDR3, the DNA is TGTGCCAGTAGTACCACAGGGGGCGCCTGGGGCTACACCTTC.

This rearrangement joins TRBV13 to TRBJ2-5, with a possible D match to TRBD2 (6 bases). Germline V CDR1 and CDR2: PRHDT, FYEKMQ (reference sequence). The CDR3 sequence is 14 residues long. The ends were cut back, 1 base at V and 2 bases at J, with 8 bases in the middle. The CDR3 is CASSLVSGQETQYF. DNA of the CDR3: TGTGCCAGCAGCTTAGTTAGCGGTCAAGAGACCCAGTACTTC.

The CDR3 spells CASSEQAYEQYF. DNA for the CDR3: TGTGCCAGCTCAGAGCAGGCCTACGAGCAGTACTTC. The rearrangement links TRBV18 to TRBJ2-7; no clear D gene. Germline CDR1 reads KGHSH; CDR2 reads LQKENI. The CDR3 is 12 residues long. Trimming stripped 5 bases from V and 2 bases from J, with 7 bases between. Using reference TRBV18 and TRBJ2-7 for the parts outside the CDR3, the full variable domain is NAGVMQNPRHLVRRRGQEARLRCSPMKGHSHVYWYRQLPEEGLKFMVYLQKENIIDESGMPKERFSAEFPKEGPSILRIQQVVRGDSAAYFCASSEQAYEQYFGPGTRLTVT.

The J gene is TRBJ1-2, the V gene TRBV7-9; D gene unclear. Trimming removed 1 base from V and 5 bases from J, with 14 bases in between. The germline gives CDR1 SEHNR, CDR2 FQNEAQ (reference sequence). This CDR3 region has 15 residues. The CDR3 coding sequence is TGTGCCAGCAGCTTAGGAAGAGAACTAACTTATGGCTACACCTTC. Translating it yields CASSLGRELTYGYTF.

This clone was recorded only once. The chain uses TRBV4-2 and TRBJ2-3; TRBD2 aligns across 7 bases. The germline gives CDR1 LGHNA, CDR2 YNFKEQ. The CDR3 loop spans 13 amino acids. V shed 0 bases and J 10 bases; nucleotides not matched to a gene: 4. CDR3 amino acids: CASSQDGGDPQYF. The CDR3, as DNA: TGTGCCAGCAGCCAAGATGGGGGGGATCCGCAGTATTTT.